A single TCR beta chain is shown here with its context. This clonotype was seen more than once but under ten times. What antigen it recognizes has not been identified. No base quality values were provided; no much bigger clone lies one nucleotide off. The method was PCR. Data came from an Illumina HiSeq 2500. TCR libraries were prepared with molecular barcoding, using unique molecular identifiers to normalize TCRbeta repertoire quantification. TCRdb trimmed public reads at Q25 via fastp, called clones via MiXCR and kept in-frame beta chains. All rows with the same CDR3 protein become a single entry with the most common DNA and genes. This sample gives approximately 520,000 distinct CDR3 sequences in total; more than 9.5% of them show up just once. The biggest ten clones account for approximately 15% of the sample. This sample stems from a study of T-cell reconstitution after alpha-beta-depleted transplantation in children (dated by TCRdb to between 2015 and 2016). Context from the whole study: Using TCR repertoire profiling, the study followed T-cell immune reconstitution in a quantitative way in children after TCRalphabeta/CD19-depleted allogeneic hematopoietic cell transplantation. General study outcomes and caveats: About two months after transplant, the apparently early recovery of alphabetaT-cell counts reportedly depended on just several hundred clones that had expanded rapidly and came from non-depleted graft cells. The frequencies of hyperexpanded clones fell over the following months, and after one year, T-cell counts and TCRbeta diversity were mostly attributed to newly produced T cells. The high TCRbeta diversity at day 60 in some patients was ascribed to recipient T cells and intrathymic progenitors that had survived conditioning.

Reading from cysteine to phenylalanine, the CDR3 counts 14 amino acids. Kept here is only the CDR3 DNA, which spans 42 bases and is read in frame from base 1. The junction shows trimming of 6 bases on V and 3 bases on J, plus 15 bases between the germline ends. Taken from the germline V gene, the CDR1 and CDR2 loops are MDHEN and SYDVKM. The treatment or condition label, read with the paper, signifies: allogeneic hematopoietic cell transplantation with graft depleted of TCRalphabeta T cells and CD19 B cells. The children who served as transplant recipients had been given grafts of TCRalphabeta/CD19-depleted allogeneic hematopoietic cells.

The chain uses TRBV28 and TRBJ2-7; the D gene is tentatively TRBD1 or TRBD2, each matching 5 bases. The TCR comes from a female patient aged 2-15 years who had a stem cell transplant for aplastic anemia, so the T cells may come from the graft donor. The specimen comprised PBMCs, mostly from graft donor cells, sampled 180 days after TCRalphabeta/CD19-depleted stem cell transplant. The CDR3 loop reads CASRGVTGFYEQYF. The DNA sequence follows: TGTGCCAGCAGGGGGGTTACGGGATTCTACGAGCAGTACTTC.